The sample holds a few counts of the clone carrying this T cell receptor (beta chain). The data belong to a study of shared clonotypes between healthy human individuals. For the study at large: Three plates each covered CD4 naive and memory; CD8 naive two, CD8 memory one.

The CDR3 totals 14 residues. Donation came from healthy HIV-negative adults that had no recent acute infections or vaccinations. The assay was immunoSEQ multiplex PCR, and TCRdb's table has in-frame clones only and misses some. Found here are roughly 1 million clones, about 76% of them singletons; the top ten hold approximately 1.5%. V usage is TRBV21-1 and J usage is TRBJ1-6. TRBV21-1 counts as a pseudogene. Sequences were obtained from memory CD4+ T cells sorted from blood. The sample's subset: CD45RA-negative fraction. The receptor comes from a man aged 18-30 years in good health. The CDR3 DNA is TGTGCCAGCAGCAAAGATGGTAGGCATTCACCCCTCCACTTT. The encoded protein is CASSKDGRHSPLHF.